This TCR beta chain was captured by sequencing in a study of cytomegalovirus exposure and HLA in healthy donors. General study points: Later analysis revealed greater clonal expansion in HLA-associated TCR beta chains than in equally common others.

Germline V gene data show CDR1 as SGHNT and CDR2 as YYREEE (reference sequence). The V end was cut by 0 bases, the J end by 7 bases, with 19 bases between. The CDR3 length is 16 residues. Concerning this clone: What it binds is unknown.

The PCR contained 60 Vbeta and 13 Jbeta primers. Assay used: immunoSEQ multiplex PCR; TCRdb lists only in-frame clones, some missing. Among about 230,000 clones listed, roughly 81% were seen once. This sequence originates from a girl aged 2-9 years in good health and CMV-seronegative. The rearrangement joins TRBV5-4 to TRBJ1-2; possibly TRBD1 for D (6 bases). The material sequenced was PBMCs. The CDR3 coding sequence is TGTGCCAGCAGCTTGGGGGGGCTCTCGGGTTCGGGTGGCTACACCTTC. Its translation is CASSLGGLSGSGGYTF.